This TCR beta chain originates from a study of T cell responses to AZD1222 COVID-19 vaccine. The wider study: Both about-4-week and about-12-week second-dose recipients were combined. Study-level results: Increased Spike-specific TCR breadth and depth were observed after two AZD1222 doses. Donors were largely white British and mainly female; clonal diversity was possibly underestimated. Spike as a whole was targeted by vaccine-associated CD4 TCRs, dominant at 160-218 and 743-854.

The ends lost 1 base at V and 3 bases at J; junction bases unmatched: 4. Germline CDR1 LGHDT, CDR2 YNNKEL (reference sequence). CDR3 size: 17 residues. On this clone itself: Its antigen is not known.

The assay was immunoSEQ multiplex PCR, and TCRdb's table has in-frame clones only and misses some. The table records about 120,000 clones, 85% to 90% of them present only once. This chain joins TRBV3-1 (or the pseudogene TRBV3-2) and TRBJ2-4; 12 bases map to TRBD2. Sequencing used peripheral blood, obtained on day 0 of AZD1222 vaccination. The receptor was derived from an adult in good health. CDR3 nucleotide sequence: TGTGCCAGCAGCCAAGGGACTAGCGGGGTGTACAAAAACATTCAGTACTTC. This sequence encodes CASSQGTSGVYKNIQYF.